The clone carrying this T cell receptor (beta chain) was picked up many times. Its specificity is unknown. TCRbeta library construction was performed incorporating unique molecular identifiers. TCRdb re-derived calls from the PCR reads in MiXCR, one entry per CDR3 protein. Here the sample spans roughly 100,000 distinct CDR3 sequences, under 9% being singletons. The data stem from a study of T-cell reconstitution after alpha-beta-depleted transplantation in children. Findings and limits, study-wide: T-cell counts and diversity at one year following transplant were attributed mainly to newly produced T cells. Two months or so post-transplant, alpha-beta T cells reportedly derived from several hundred expanded graft clones.

The CDR3 totals 16 residues. The ends lost 6 bases at V and 4 bases at J; junction bases unmatched: 7. Germline assignment: CDR1 SNHLY and CDR2 FYNNEI. The sample here was PBMCs, taken before TCRalphabeta/CD19-depleted stem cell transplant. This TCR was sampled from a boy between 2 and 10 years old with acute lymphoblastic leukemia, due to receive a stem cell transplant. The rearrangement uses TRBV2 and TRBJ2-2; 11 bases align to TRBD1. Here the CDR3 reads CASSRGQGASTGELFF. Written as DNA, the CDR3 is TGTGCCAGCAGCCGTGGACAGGGGGCGAGCACCGGGGAGCTGTTTTTT.